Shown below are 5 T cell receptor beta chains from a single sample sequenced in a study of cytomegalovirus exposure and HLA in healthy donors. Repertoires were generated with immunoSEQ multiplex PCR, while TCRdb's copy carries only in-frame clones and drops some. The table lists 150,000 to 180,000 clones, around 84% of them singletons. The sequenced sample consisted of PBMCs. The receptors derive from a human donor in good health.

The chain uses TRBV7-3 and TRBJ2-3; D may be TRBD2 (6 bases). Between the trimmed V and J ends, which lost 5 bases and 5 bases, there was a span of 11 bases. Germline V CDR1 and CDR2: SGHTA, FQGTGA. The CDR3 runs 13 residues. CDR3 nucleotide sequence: TGTGCCAGCAGCAGACCGGGACTAGATACGCAGTATTTT. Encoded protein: CASSRPGLDTQYF.

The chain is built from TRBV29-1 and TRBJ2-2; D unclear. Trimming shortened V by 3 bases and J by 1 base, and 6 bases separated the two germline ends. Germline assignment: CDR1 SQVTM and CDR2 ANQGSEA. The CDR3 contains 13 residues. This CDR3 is CSVDHRNTGELFF. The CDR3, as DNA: TGCAGCGTTGACCACAGGAACACCGGGGAGCTGTTTTTT.

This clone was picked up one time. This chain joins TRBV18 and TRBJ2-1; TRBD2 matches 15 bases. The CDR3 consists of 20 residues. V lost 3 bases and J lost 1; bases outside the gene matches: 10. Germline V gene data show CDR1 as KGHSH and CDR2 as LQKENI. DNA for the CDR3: TGTGCCAGCTCACCGCCCCCGGGACTAGCGGGGGGCTGGTCCTACAATGAGCAGTTCTTC. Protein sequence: CASSPPPGLAGGWSYNEQFF.

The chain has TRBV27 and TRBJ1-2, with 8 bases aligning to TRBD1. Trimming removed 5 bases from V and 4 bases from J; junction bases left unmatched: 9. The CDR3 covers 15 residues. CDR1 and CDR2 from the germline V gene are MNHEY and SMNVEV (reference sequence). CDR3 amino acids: CASSPTFDRGYGYTF. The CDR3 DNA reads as TGTGCCAGCAGTCCAACCTTCGACAGGGGCTATGGCTACACCTTC.

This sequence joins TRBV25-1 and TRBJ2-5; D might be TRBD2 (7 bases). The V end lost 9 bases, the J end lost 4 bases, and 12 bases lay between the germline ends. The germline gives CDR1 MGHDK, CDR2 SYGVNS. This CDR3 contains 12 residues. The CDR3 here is CASGRGGETQYF. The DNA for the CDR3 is TGTGCCAGTGGGAGGGGGGGAGAGACCCAGTACTTC.